The present entry profiles one TCR beta chain with its context. Its cognate antigen is unknown. The data originate from a study of shared clonotypes between healthy human individuals. Germline-derived CDR1 and CDR2 are MNHNY and SVGAGI (reference sequence). With 6 bases removed from V and 5 bases from J, the gap between germline ends came to 12 bases. This CDR3 contains 13 residues. Sorted-subset replicate PCR reactions contained approximately 190 ng DNA, corresponding to tens of thousands of T cell genomes. The protocol was immunoSEQ multiplex PCR, while the TCRdb copy is restricted to in-frame clones and leaves out a portion. The sample has roughly 2.2 million clones, over 90% seen once; the top ten hold about 0.39%. Study-wide results and limits: Memory subsets generally showed lower estimated richness than naive subsets. Naive CD4 clonotypes were shared across several donors at about 5.3%.

This sequence was found in a man aged 18-30 years in good health. Some clones in this sample may be carry-over from other donors' samples. The sample was naive CD4+ T cells from PBMCs. Subset defined: CD45RA+ positively selected. This chain uses TRBV6-6 with TRBJ2-3; a weak D match, TRBD2 (7 bases). Here the CDR3 reads CASRRGAGDTQYF. In DNA form, the CDR3 reads TGTGCCAGCAGACGGGGGGCAGGAGATACGCAGTATTTT.